This T cell receptor (beta chain) came from a study of T-cell memory formation after mild COVID-19. Study results and caveats: Clones that contracted from day 15 to 85 had balanced CD4/CD8; later expanders were CD4+ biased. Whether day 37 second-wave clones are SARS-CoV-2-specific was not confirmed. Cross-reactive memory seemingly joined, as some responding clones were found in pre-infection memory. Most CD4+ clones that shrank were in CM and EM, while CD8+ ones turned up in EMRA.

MiXCR was run by TCRdb on the 5' RACE reads, yielding one entry per CDR3 protein. The sample shows about 400,000 distinct CDR3 sequences, under 25% of them seen only once. Concerning this clonotype: Its matching antigen is unknown.

The source of this sequence is an adult woman who had mild COVID-19 (a few samples of this study predate the infection). Cell type and time point are not known. The sequencing sample was made of PBMCs or a T cell subset sorted from them (not recorded which).

The CDR3 coding sequence is TGCGCCAGCAGCTTGGGACGAGCCATTACTGAAGCTTTCTTT. Protein product: CASSLGRAITEAFF. The J gene is TRBJ1-1, the V gene TRBV5-1; D is ambiguous. Deletions cut 0 bases from V and 5 bases from J, with 11 bases between. Germline CDR1 reads SGHRS; CDR2 reads YFSETQ. The CDR3 covers 14 residues.